One and the same sample provided the 4 T cell receptor beta chains below, sequenced in a study of blood T cell repertoires in COVID-19. Sequencing used immunoSEQ multiplex PCR; TCRdb keeps in-frame clones, though not all of them. The sample includes hundreds of thousands of clones, around 85% of them seen just once. The sample taken for sequencing was peripheral blood. These receptors were collected from a human donor in a cohort sampled during active COVID-19.

This chain uses TRBV3-1 (or the pseudogene TRBV3-2) with TRBJ2-1; 12 bases align to TRBD2. Trimming cost V 4 bases and J 8 bases; bases outside gene matches: 9. The CDR3 contains 16 residues. CDR1 LGHDT and CDR2 YNNKEL come from the germline V gene (reference sequence). The CDR3 sequence is CASSPRPSGGADEQFF. As DNA, the CDR3 is TGTGCCAGCAGCCCACGCCCTAGCGGGGGGGCCGATGAGCAGTTCTTC.

V and J are TRBV9 and TRBJ1-3; D is possibly TRBD1 (6 bases). Trimming pared 0 bases from V and 2 bases from J, leaving 9 bases between. Germline V gene sequence: CDR1 SGDLS, CDR2 YYNGEE. This CDR3 is built from 15 residues. The CDR3 DNA reads as TGTGCCAGCAGCGTAGGACCAGGGGCTGGAAACACCATATATTTT. Translation gives CASSVGPGAGNTIYF. The variable domain in full, completed from reference TRBV9 and TRBJ1-3, reads DSGVTQTPKHLITATGQRVTLRCSPRSGDLSVYWYQQSLDQGLQFLIQYYNGEERAKGNILERFSAQQFPDLHSELNLSSLELGDSALYFCASSVGPGAGNTIYFGEGSWLTVV.

The genes are TRBV5-5 and TRBJ1-2; 7 bases map to TRBD1. After removal of 5 bases from V and 4 bases from J, the junction contained 8 bases not matched to a gene. Germline V CDR1 and CDR2: SGHKS, YYEKEE (reference sequence). The CDR3 totals 14 residues. As DNA, the CDR3 is TGTGCCAGCAGTACTACCGGGACAGCCTATGGCTACACCTTC. Its protein is CASSTTGTAYGYTF.

The chain links TRBV29-1 to TRBJ2-7, with a possible D match to TRBD1 (6 bases). V was cut by 5 bases and J by 6 bases, with 11 bases left in between. Germline V lookup: CDR1 SQVTM, CDR2 ANQGSEA. The CDR3 loop spans 11 amino acids. CDR3 loop: CSVYRVGEQYF. The CDR3 DNA is TGCAGCGTTTACAGGGTAGGCGAGCAGTACTTC.